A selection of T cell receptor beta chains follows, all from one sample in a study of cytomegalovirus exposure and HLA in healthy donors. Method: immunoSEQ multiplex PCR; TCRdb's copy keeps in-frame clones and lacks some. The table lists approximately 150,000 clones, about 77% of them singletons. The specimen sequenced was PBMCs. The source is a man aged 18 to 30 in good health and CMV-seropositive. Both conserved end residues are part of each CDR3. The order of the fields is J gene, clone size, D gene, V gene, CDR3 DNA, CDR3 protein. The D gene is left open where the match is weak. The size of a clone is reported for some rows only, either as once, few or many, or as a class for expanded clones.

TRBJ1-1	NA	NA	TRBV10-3	TGTGCCATCAGTGAGTCGAACTTGGCAGGGGTCGATGCTTTCTTT	CAISESNLAGVDAFF
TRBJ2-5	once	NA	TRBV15	TGTGCCACCAGCAGAGGGGAGCGAGAGACCCAGTACTTC	CATSRGERETQYF
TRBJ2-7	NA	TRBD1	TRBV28	TGTGCCAGCAGTTCCCGGGACAGGGGCTACGAGCAGTACTTC	CASSSRDRGYEQYF
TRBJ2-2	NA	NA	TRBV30	TGTGCCTGGAGTGCCCCGGACAGGAACACCGGGGAGCTGTTTTTT	CAWSAPDRNTGELFF
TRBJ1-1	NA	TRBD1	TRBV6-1	TGTGCCAGCAGTGAGGCCAGGGGGTTGAACACTGAAGCTTTCTTT	CASSEARGLNTEAFF
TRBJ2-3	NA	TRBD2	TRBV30	TGTGCCTGGAGAAAGGGACTAGCGGGAGAGAGTGGTCGGGAAGATACGCAGTATTTT	CAWRKGLAGESGREDTQYF
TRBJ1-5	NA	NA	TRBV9	TGTGCCAGCAGCGTAGGAGACAGCAATAGCAATCAGCCCCAGCATTTT	CASSVGDSNSNQPQHF
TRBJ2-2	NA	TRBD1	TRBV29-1	TGCAGCGTTGAAGATTTGAGGGGGCAGCAGACCGGGGAGCTGTTTTTT	CSVEDLRGQQTGELFF
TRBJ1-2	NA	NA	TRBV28	TGTGCCAGCAGTTTCCCCGGACAGATTAACTATGGCTACACCTTC	CASSFPGQINYGYTF
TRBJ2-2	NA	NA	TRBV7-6	TGTGCCAGCAGCTTATCCGAGGCCGGGGAGCTGTTTTTT	CASSLSEAGELFF
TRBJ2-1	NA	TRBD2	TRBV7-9	TGTGCCAGCAGCTTAGTCGCGGGAGGGACCTACAATGAGCAGTTCTTC	CASSLVAGGTYNEQFF
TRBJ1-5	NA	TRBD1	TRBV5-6	TGCGCCAGCAGCTTAGGGACAGGGGGCAATCAGCCCCAGCATTTT	CASSLGTGGNQPQHF
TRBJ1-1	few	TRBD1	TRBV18	TGTGCCAGCTCGCAGGGGGCAGGCGCCGCTGCTTTCTTT	CASSQGAGAAAFF
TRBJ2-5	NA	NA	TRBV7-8	TGTGCCAGCAGCTGGGCGGAGACCCAGTACTTC	CASSWAETQYF
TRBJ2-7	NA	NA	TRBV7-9	TGTGCCAGCAGCTTGCGGGATGCCTTCCACGAGCAGTACTTC	CASSLRDAFHEQYF
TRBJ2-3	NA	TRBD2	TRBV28	TGTGCCAGCACCTCCGGGACTAGCGGGAGTTCTGATACGCAGTATTTT	CASTSGTSGSSDTQYF
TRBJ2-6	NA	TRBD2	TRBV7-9	TGTGCCAGCAGCTCGCGGGAGTCTGGGGCCAACGTCCTGACTTTC	CASSSRESGANVLTF
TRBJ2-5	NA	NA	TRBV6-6	TGTGCCAGCAGTCTGGGCCAGGCCCAGCAGTACTTC	CASSLGQAQQYF